The 22 T cell receptor beta chains presented below share a single source sample, sequenced in a study of naive and memory T cell subsets. Whole-study results and caveats: A few larger clonotypes appeared in naive repertoires, especially CD8, possibly memory cells re-expressing CD45RA.

Two oligonucleotides, mixed equimolar, formed the beta constant-region primer covering TRBC1 and TRBC2. Nested alpha and beta constant-region primers with the SP2 primer drove four PCR rounds on ligated cDNA. Via MiXCR, TCRdb re-called the UMI-ligation and nested PCR reads, giving one row per CDR3 protein. The sample carries more than 95,000 distinct CDR3 sequences, 13% to 15% recorded once. Antigen specificity for these receptors is unknown. The sample was naive CD8+ T cells from blood. These receptors were taken from a human donor in good health.

This clonotype was seen ten or more times. The J gene is TRBJ1-1, the V gene TRBV20-1; D may be TRBD1 (5 bases). Germline CDR1 DFQATT, CDR2 SNEGSKA (reference sequence). This CDR3 comprises 14 residues. V lost 6 bases, J lost 3 bases, and 17 bases lay in between. CDR3 residues: CSARPYGGYTEAFF. In DNA, the CDR3 is TGCAGTGCGAGACCGTATGGGGGGTACACTGAAGCTTTCTTT.

At least ten counts were recorded for this clonotype. V and J are TRBV27 and TRBJ1-1, with TRBD1 identical over 9 bases. The CDR3 is 16 amino acids. Germline CDR1 MNHEY, CDR2 SMNVEV (reference sequence). Trimming cost V 4 bases and J 6 bases; bases outside gene matches: 12. Here the CDR3 reads CASSSMDRGLSPEAFF. The CDR3 nucleotides read TGTGCCAGCAGTTCGATGGACAGGGGACTTTCGCCTGAAGCTTTCTTT.

The V and J genes are TRBV4-3 and TRBJ2-7, with D possibly being TRBD1 (6 bases). V lost 0 bases to trimming and J lost 1 base, with 19 bases between them. CDR1 is LGHNA and CDR2 is YSLEER in the germline V gene. The length of the CDR3 is 18 residues. The CDR3 region has the DNA TGCGCCAGCAGCCAAGACGGGCTGCAGGGGAAGGGTTCCTACGAGCAGTACTTC. Protein sequence: CASSQDGLQGKGSYEQYF.

The chain joins TRBV6-1 to TRBJ2-5; 12 bases agree with TRBD2. The CDR3 extends over 13 amino acids. Germline lookup yields CDR1 MNHNS and CDR2 SASEGT. The trim removed 9 bases at V and 7 bases at J, leaving 6 bases unmatched. The CDR3 DNA reads as TGTGCCAGTAGACTAGCGGGGGAGGTGACCCAGTACTTC. This translates into CASRLAGEVTQYF.

This clonotype was seen many times. This chain connects TRBV7-9 to TRBJ2-7; tentatively, D is TRBD1 (5 bases). V was cut by 3 bases and J by 4 bases, with 10 bases left in between. Germline V gene sequence: CDR1 SEHNR, CDR2 FQNEAQ (reference sequence). The CDR3 has 13 residues. CDR3 DNA: TGTGCCAGCAGCTTGGGGCTTGGGTACGAGCAGTACTTC. It is translated as CASSLGLGYEQYF.

This clonotype showed up just a few times. The chain couples TRBV12-3 or TRBV12-4 to TRBJ2-3; tentatively, D is TRBD1 (6 bases). CDR3 size: 15 residues. With 6 bases removed from V and 0 bases from J, the gap between germline ends came to 13 bases. CDR3 sequence: CASREGHISTDTQYF. The CDR3 bases are TGTGCCAGCAGAGAGGGACATATTAGCACAGATACGCAGTATTTT.

This rearrangement joins TRBV27 to TRBJ1-6, with D possibly TRBD1 on 6 matching bases. Germline loops: CDR1 MNHEY, CDR2 SMNVEV (reference sequence). The CDR3 sequence is 14 residues long. Between the trimmed V and J ends, which lost 3 bases and 9 bases, there was a span of 12 bases. The CDR3 is CASSFSGAGSPLHF. The CDR3 DNA sequence: TGTGCCAGCAGTTTCTCGGGGGCGGGTTCACCCCTCCACTTT.

Many counts were recorded for this clonotype. This sequence joins TRBV15 and TRBJ1-2; D remains unclear. The V gene's germline CDR1 is LNHNV and CDR2 YYDKDF (reference sequence). This CDR3 is built from 13 residues. The V end lost 6 bases, the J end lost 5 bases, and 13 bases lay between the germline ends. CDR3 nucleotide sequence: TGTGCCACCAGATTTCGGAGAAGATATGGCTACACCTTC. It translates to CATRFRRRYGYTF.

In nucleotides, the CDR3 is TGTGCCAGCAGTTTTAGTCAGGGGGGTGAGCAGTTCTTC. Translation gives CASSFSQGGEQFF. The rearrangement links TRBV12-3 or TRBV12-4 to TRBJ2-1; maybe TRBD1 (7 bases). Trimming removed 3 bases at V and 9 bases at J, with 12 bases between. The CDR3 is 13 residues long.

This clonotype was seen a few times. V and J are TRBV15 and TRBJ2-3; D is perhaps TRBD2 (6 bases). V lost 3 bases and J 2 bases, leaving 12 bases between the germline ends. Germline CDR1 reads LNHNV; CDR2 reads YYDKDF (reference sequence). This CDR3 has 15 amino acids. The CDR3 DNA reads as TGTGCCACCAGCAGCGGAGGGGATCTCACAGATACGCAGTATTTT. It codes for CATSSGGDLTDTQYF.

J is TRBJ1-5 and V is TRBV12-3 or TRBV12-4, with 7 bases lining up with TRBD1. This CDR3 contains 14 residues. V dropped 5 bases and J dropped 7; count of bases not matched to a gene: 8. The CDR3 loop is CASSLKQGVQPQHF. As DNA, the CDR3 is TGTGCCAGCAGTCTTAAGCAGGGGGTCCAGCCCCAGCATTTT.

This clonotype was counted a few times. The chain couples TRBV27 to TRBJ2-3; no definite D call. Germline CDR1 and CDR2: MNHEY and SMNVEV (reference sequence). Trimming removed 7 bases from V and 5 bases from J, with 22 bases in between. CDR3 length equals 16 residues. This chain's CDR3 is CASTPSLGRVGDTQYF. Here the CDR3 DNA reads TGTGCCAGCACACCTTCTCTAGGGCGAGTAGGAGATACGCAGTATTTT.

This chain connects TRBV5-6 to TRBJ2-7; D is possibly TRBD1 or TRBD2 (5 bases each). There are 12 residues in the CDR3. The germline V gene encodes CDR1 SGHDT and CDR2 YYEEEE. The V and J ends lost 5 bases and 2 bases respectively, with 8 bases between them. Here the CDR3 reads CASRGPTYEQYF. The CDR3 DNA is TGTGCCAGCAGGGGACCTACCTACGAGCAGTACTTC.

V usage is TRBV27 and J usage is TRBJ2-7, with no clear D. The V end was cut by 5 bases, the J end by 5 bases, with 13 bases between. This CDR3 has 13 residues. Germline CDR1 reads MNHEY; CDR2 reads SMNVEV (reference sequence). The CDR3 sequence: CASSLSWAHEQYF. The CDR3 coding sequence is TGTGCCAGCAGTCTGTCCTGGGCCCACGAGCAGTACTTC.

This clonotype was observed at least ten times. The J gene is TRBJ2-3, the V gene TRBV24-1, with D possibly TRBD2 on 6 matching bases. Looked up from germline, CDR1 is KGHDR and CDR2 is SFDVKD. V shed 7 bases and J shed 0 bases, with 7 bases lying between them. The CDR3 is 13 residues long. CDR3 sequence: CATRGTSTDTQYF. The CDR3 bases are TGTGCCACCAGAGGGACTAGCACAGATACGCAGTATTTT.

This clonotype came up many times. The V gene is TRBV6-2 or TRBV6-3, the J gene TRBJ2-3; possibly TRBD2 for D (6 bases). Germline V CDR1 and CDR2: MNHEY, SVGEGT. CDR3 size: 16 residues. V lost 0 bases and J 2 bases, leaving 12 bases between the germline ends. The CDR3 DNA reads TGTGCCAGCAGTTACTCCGTAGCGGAGCTCACAGATACGCAGTATTTT. It specifies CASSYSVAELTDTQYF.

The chain joins TRBV29-1 to TRBJ2-5, with 7 bases matching TRBD2. V gave up 4 bases and J gave up 5 bases; unmatched junction bases: 7. The CDR3 runs 13 residues. Germline-derived CDR1 and CDR2 are SQVTM and ANQGSEA. This CDR3 is CSVVGGTFETQYF. The CDR3 DNA follows: TGCAGCGTTGTCGGGGGGACCTTTGAGACCCAGTACTTC. Variable domain in full (rest from reference TRBV29-1 and TRBJ2-5): SAVISQKPSRDICQRGTSLTIQCQVDSQVTMMFWYRQQPGQSLTLIATANQGSEATYESGFVIDKFPISRPNLTFSTLTVSNMSPEDSSIYLCSVVGGTFETQYFGPGTRLLVL.

This chain uses TRBV4-2 with TRBJ2-1; 10 nucleotides agree with TRBD2. Per germline, CDR1 LGHNA and CDR2 YNFKEQ. This CDR3 contains 16 residues. Trimming took 8 bases from V and 6 from J; bases not matched to a gene: 13. The CDR3 DNA sequence: TGTGCCAGCGCTAACACCCCCAGCGGGAGGGGCAATGAGCAGTTCTTC. Translated, it gives CASANTPSGRGNEQFF.

A few counts support this clonotype. CDR3 bases: TGTGCCAGCAGTTACTCCGCCGGGAGCAACCCTGACGAGCAGTACTTC. Encoded protein: CASSYSAGSNPDEQYF. V gene TRBV6-5 combines with J gene TRBJ2-7; D is possibly TRBD2 (6 bases). Trimming left V 0 bases short and J 5 bases short, with 17 bases between. CDR1 and CDR2 (germline): MNHEY, SVGAGI. This CDR3 has 16 amino acids.

The J gene is TRBJ1-1, the V gene TRBV29-1; D may be TRBD1 (6 bases). The V gene lost 6 bases and the J gene lost 5 bases, with 10 bases spanning the gap. Germline CDR1 SQVTM, CDR2 ANQGSEA. The length of the CDR3 is 11 residues. The CDR3 here is CSVLDRTEAFF. In DNA form, the CDR3 reads TGCAGCGTCCTCGACAGGACTGAAGCTTTCTTT.

The chain links TRBV3-1 to TRBJ1-1; TRBD1 aligns across 7 bases. Losses at the gene ends were 2 bases for V and 4 bases for J; bases not matched to a gene: 7. The CDR3 totals 15 residues. Germline CDR1 LGHDT, CDR2 YNNKEL (reference sequence). As DNA, the CDR3 is TGTGCCAGCAGCCAAAGTACAGGGGCAGGCACTGAAGCTTTCTTT. It codes for CASSQSTGAGTEAFF.

This clonotype was observed a handful of times. The chain is built from TRBV27 and TRBJ1-5; the D gene is possibly TRBD1 (5 bases). V was clipped by 5 bases and J by 1 base, with 12 bases between them. Germline V gene data show CDR1 as MNHEY and CDR2 as SMNVEV (reference sequence). The length of the CDR3 is 15 residues. CDR3 DNA: TGTGCCAGCAGTAGATGGGGCCAAAGCAATCAGCCCCAGCATTTT. Its translation: CASSRWGQSNQPQHF.